These T cell receptor beta chains were read from a single sample in a study of persistence of HIV-infected CD4 T cells. Profiling relied on immunoSEQ multiplex PCR, and the TCRdb table lists in-frame clones only, not all of them. The sample has about 21,000 clones; roughly 74% are singletons. Their antigens are not known. The source was CD4+ T cells sorted from PBMCs after approximately 19-hour stimulation, collected from a patient who received antiretroviral therapy. The receptor source for this set is an adult man with HIV who was CMV-seropositive. Each CDR3 is given with its conserved first and last residue. The order of the fields is V gene, J gene, D gene, clone size, CDR3 DNA, CDR3 protein. The D gene is left open where the match is weak. The size field is filled for only some rows; it gives once, few, many or a size class.

v_call: TRBV3-1/TRBV3-2
j_call: TRBJ1-1
d_call: TRBD1
clone_size: once
cdr3_nt: TGTGCCAGCAGCCAAGGGACAGGAAGAGGGAACACTGAAGCTTTCTTT
cdr3_aa: CASSQGTGRGNTEAFF

v_call: TRBV5-1
j_call: TRBJ2-6
d_call: TRBD1
clone_size: once
cdr3_nt: TGCGCCAGCAGCCCCGGGACAGTGAACTCTGGGGCCAACGTCCTGACTTTC
cdr3_aa: CASSPGTVNSGANVLTF

v_call: TRBV5-1
j_call: TRBJ1-5
d_call: TRBD1
clone_size: .
cdr3_nt: TGCGCCAGCAGCTTGGGGACAGGGGTCAATCAGCCCCAGCATTTT
cdr3_aa: CASSLGTGVNQPQHF

v_call: TRBV5-1
j_call: TRBJ1-2
d_call: .
clone_size: .
cdr3_nt: TGCGCCAGCAGCTTGGATGGGGCGGGTGCCTATGGCTACACCTTC
cdr3_aa: CASSLDGAGAYGYTF

v_call: TRBV18
j_call: TRBJ1-1
d_call: .
clone_size: .
cdr3_nt: TGTGCCAGCTCCGAGCGGGCAGGGATGAACACTGAAGCTTTCTTT
cdr3_aa: CASSERAGMNTEAFF

v_call: TRBV6-2/TRBV6-3
j_call: TRBJ1-6
d_call: .
clone_size: .
cdr3_nt: TGTGCCAGCAGTGACCAAGGGACCGGGGCGTTTTATAATTCACCCCTCCACTTT
cdr3_aa: CASSDQGTGAFYNSPLHF

v_call: TRBV5-1
j_call: TRBJ2-7
d_call: TRBD1
clone_size: .
cdr3_nt: TGCGCCAGCAGCTTGGGAGATCCACAGGGGGAGCAGTACTTC
cdr3_aa: CASSLGDPQGEQYF

v_call: TRBV6-1
j_call: TRBJ1-5
d_call: .
clone_size: few
cdr3_nt: TGTGCCAGCAGTGAACGTCGGGGGGCGGATCAGCCCCAGCATTTT
cdr3_aa: CASSERRGADQPQHF

v_call: TRBV9
j_call: TRBJ1-2
d_call: .
clone_size: .
cdr3_nt: TGTGCCAGCAGCGTAGAACCAGGGAGAGGTGGCTACACCTTC
cdr3_aa: CASSVEPGRGGYTF

v_call: TRBV6-5
j_call: TRBJ2-7
d_call: TRBD1
clone_size: once
cdr3_nt: TGTGCCAGCAGTTACTCGGGGACAGGGGGGACCTACGAGCAGTACTTC
cdr3_aa: CASSYSGTGGTYEQYF

v_call: TRBV7-2
j_call: TRBJ1-2
d_call: .
clone_size: once
cdr3_nt: TGTGCCAGCAGCTTCGGCAGGGAGCTTAACTATGGCTACACCTTC
cdr3_aa: CASSFGRELNYGYTF